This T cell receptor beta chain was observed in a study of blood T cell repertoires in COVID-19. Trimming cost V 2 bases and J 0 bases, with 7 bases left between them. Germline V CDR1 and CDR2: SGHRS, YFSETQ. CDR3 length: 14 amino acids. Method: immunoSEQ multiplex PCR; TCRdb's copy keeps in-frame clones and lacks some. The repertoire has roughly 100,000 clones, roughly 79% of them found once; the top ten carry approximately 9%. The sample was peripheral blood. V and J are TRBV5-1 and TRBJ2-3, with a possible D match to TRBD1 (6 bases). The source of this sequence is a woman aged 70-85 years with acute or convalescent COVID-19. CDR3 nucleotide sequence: TGCGCCAGCAGCTTCGGACAGAGCACAGATACGCAGTATTTT. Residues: CASSFGQSTDTQYF.